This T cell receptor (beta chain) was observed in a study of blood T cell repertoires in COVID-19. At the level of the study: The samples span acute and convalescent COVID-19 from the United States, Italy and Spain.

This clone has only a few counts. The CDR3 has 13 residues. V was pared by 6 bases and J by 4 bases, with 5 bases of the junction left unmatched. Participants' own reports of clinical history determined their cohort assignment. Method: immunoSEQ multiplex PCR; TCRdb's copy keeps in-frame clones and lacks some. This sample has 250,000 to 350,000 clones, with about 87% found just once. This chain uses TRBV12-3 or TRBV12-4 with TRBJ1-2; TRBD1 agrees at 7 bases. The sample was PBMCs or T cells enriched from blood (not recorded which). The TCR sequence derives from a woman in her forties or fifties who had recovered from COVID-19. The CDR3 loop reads CASSGGQVYGYTF. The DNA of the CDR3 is TGTGCCAGCAGCGGCGGACAGGTCTATGGCTACACCTTC.